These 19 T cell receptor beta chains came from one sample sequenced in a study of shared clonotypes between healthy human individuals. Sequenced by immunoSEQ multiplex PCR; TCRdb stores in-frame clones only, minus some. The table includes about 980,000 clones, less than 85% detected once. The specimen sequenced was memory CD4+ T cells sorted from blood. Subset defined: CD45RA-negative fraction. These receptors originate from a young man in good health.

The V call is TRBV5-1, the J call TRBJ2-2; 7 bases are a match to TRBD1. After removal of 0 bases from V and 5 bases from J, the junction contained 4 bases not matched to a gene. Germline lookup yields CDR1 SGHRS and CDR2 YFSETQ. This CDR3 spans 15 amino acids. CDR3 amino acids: CASSLVGGATGELFF. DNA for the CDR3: TGCGCCAGCAGCTTGGTAGGGGGCGCAACCGGGGAGCTGTTTTTT.

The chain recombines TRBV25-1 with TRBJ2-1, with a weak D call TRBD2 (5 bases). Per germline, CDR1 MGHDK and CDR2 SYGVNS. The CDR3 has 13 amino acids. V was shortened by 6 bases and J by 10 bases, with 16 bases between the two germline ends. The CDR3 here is CASRPLLVAEQFF. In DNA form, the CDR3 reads TGTGCCAGCAGGCCCCTCTTGGTAGCGGAGCAGTTCTTC.

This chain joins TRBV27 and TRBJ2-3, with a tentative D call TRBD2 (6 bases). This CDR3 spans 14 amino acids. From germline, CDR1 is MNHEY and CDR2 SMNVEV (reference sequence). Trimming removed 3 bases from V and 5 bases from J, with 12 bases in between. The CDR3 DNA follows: TGTGCCAGCAGTTTCCTGGCGGGGATAGATACGCAGTATTTT. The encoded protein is CASSFLAGIDTQYF.

The CDR3 coding sequence is TGCGCCAGCAGCTTGGCCGGACAGGGGGCGCGGTACTTC. Protein sequence: CASSLAGQGARYF. The V gene is TRBV5-1, the J gene TRBJ2-7, with 11 nucleotides matching TRBD1. The V gene end was trimmed by 0 bases and the J gene end by 12 bases; junction bases not matched to a gene: 5. CDR3 size: 13 residues. Per the germline V gene, CDR1 is SGHRS and CDR2 is YFSETQ. The whole variable domain, filled in from reference TRBV5-1 and TRBJ2-7, reads KAGVTQTPRYLIKTRGQQVTLSCSPISGHRSVSWYQQTPGQGLQFLFEYFSETQRNKGNFPGRFSGRQFSNSRSEMNVSTLELGDSALYLCASSLAGQGARYFGPGTRLTVT.

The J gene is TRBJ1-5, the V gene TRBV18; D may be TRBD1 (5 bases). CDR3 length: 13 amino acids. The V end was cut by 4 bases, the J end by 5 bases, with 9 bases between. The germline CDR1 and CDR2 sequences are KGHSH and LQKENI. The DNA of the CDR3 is TGTGCCAGCTCACATGCCAGGGATCAGCCCCAGCATTTT. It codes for CASSHARDQPQHF.

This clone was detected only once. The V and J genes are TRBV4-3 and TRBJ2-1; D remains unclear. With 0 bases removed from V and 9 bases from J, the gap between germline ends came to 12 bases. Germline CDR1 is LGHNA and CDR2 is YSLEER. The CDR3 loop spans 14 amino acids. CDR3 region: CASSQENRGGEQFF. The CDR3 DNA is TGCGCCAGCAGCCAAGAAAATCGCGGCGGTGAGCAGTTCTTC.

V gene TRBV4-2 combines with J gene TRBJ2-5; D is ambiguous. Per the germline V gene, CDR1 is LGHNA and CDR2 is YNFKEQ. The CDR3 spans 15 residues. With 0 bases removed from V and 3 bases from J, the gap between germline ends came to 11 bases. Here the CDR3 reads CASSQDLGRKETQYF. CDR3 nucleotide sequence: TGTGCCAGCAGCCAAGATTTGGGCAGGAAAGAGACCCAGTACTTC.

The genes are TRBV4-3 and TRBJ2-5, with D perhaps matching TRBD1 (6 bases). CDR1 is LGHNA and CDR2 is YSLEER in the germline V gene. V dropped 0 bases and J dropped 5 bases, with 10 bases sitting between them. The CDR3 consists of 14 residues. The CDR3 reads CASSQEWGRETQYF. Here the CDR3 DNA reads TGCGCCAGCAGCCAAGAATGGGGGCGCGAGACCCAGTACTTC.

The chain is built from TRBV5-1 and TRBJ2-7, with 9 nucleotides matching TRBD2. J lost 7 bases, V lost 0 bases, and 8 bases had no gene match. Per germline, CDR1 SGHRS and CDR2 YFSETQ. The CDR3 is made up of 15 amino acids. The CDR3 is CASSLDLAGNAEQYF. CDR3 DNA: TGCGCCAGCAGCTTGGACCTAGCGGGAAACGCAGAGCAGTACTTC.

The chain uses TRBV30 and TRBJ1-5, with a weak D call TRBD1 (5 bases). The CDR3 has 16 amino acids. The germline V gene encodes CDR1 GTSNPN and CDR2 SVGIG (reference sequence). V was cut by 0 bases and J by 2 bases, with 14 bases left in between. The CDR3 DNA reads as TGTGCCTGGAGTGTACTCGGAGGGGAGCGCAATCAGCCCCAGCATTTT. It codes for CAWSVLGGERNQPQHF.

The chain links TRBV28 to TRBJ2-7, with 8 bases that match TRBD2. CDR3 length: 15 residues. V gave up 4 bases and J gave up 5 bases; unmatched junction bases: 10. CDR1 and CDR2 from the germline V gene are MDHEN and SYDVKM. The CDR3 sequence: CASSSGGGWIHEQYF. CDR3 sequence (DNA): TGTGCCAGCAGTTCCGGCGGGGGGTGGATCCACGAGCAGTACTTC.

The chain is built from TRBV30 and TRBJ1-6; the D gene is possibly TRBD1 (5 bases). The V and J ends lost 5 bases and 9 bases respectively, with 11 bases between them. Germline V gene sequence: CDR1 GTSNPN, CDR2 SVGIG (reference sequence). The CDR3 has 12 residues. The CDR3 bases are TGTGCCTGGGACAGAATGAGTTCACCCCTCCACTTT. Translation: CAWDRMSSPLHF.

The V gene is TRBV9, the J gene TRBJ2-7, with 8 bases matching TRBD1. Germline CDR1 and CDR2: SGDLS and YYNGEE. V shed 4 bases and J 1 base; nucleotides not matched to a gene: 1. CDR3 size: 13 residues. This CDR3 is CASSRQGSYEQYF. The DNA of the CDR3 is TGTGCCAGCAGCCGACAGGGGTCCTACGAGCAGTACTTC.

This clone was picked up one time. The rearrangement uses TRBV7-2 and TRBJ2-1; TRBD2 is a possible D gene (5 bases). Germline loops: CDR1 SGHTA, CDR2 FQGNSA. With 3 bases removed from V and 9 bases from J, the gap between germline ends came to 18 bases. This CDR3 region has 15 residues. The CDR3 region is CASSFTSSAGGEQFF. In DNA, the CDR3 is TGTGCCAGCAGCTTCACTAGTAGTGCGGGTGGTGAGCAGTTCTTC.

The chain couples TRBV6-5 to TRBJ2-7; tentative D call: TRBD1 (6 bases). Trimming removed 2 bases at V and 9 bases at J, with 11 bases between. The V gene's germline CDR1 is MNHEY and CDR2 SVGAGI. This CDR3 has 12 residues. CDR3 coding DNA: TGTGCCAGCAGTTACAGGGGACAAGCGCAGTACTTC. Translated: CASSYRGQAQYF.

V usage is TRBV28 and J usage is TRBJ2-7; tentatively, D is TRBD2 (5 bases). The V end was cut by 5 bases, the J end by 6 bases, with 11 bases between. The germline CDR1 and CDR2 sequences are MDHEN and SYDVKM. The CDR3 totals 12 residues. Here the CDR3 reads CASSPDSGEQYF. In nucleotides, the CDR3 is TGTGCCAGCAGTCCGGACTCCGGCGAGCAGTACTTC.

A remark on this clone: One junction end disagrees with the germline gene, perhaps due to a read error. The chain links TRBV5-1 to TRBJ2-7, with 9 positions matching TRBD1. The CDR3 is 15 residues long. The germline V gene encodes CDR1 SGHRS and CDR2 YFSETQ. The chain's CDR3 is CASSLAGQGRNEQYF. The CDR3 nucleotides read TGTGCCAGCAGCTTGGCCGGACAGGGGAGGAACGAGCAGTACTTC.

The DNA of the CDR3 is TGTGCCAGCAGCTTGGGGGCGGGGAACACCGGGGAGCTGTTTTTT. Its translation: CASSLGAGNTGELFF. The J gene is TRBJ2-2, the V gene TRBV5-6; D may be TRBD2 (5 bases). This CDR3 spans 15 amino acids. The V gene lost 0 bases and the J gene lost 1 base, with 7 bases spanning the gap. Germline CDR1 is SGHDT and CDR2 is YYEEEE.

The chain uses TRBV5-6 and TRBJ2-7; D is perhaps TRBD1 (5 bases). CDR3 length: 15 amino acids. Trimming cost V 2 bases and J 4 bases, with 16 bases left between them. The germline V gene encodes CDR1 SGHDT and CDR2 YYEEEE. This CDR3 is CASSLYVADTYEQYF. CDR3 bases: TGTGCCAGCAGCTTATACGTTGCGGACACGTACGAGCAGTACTTC.